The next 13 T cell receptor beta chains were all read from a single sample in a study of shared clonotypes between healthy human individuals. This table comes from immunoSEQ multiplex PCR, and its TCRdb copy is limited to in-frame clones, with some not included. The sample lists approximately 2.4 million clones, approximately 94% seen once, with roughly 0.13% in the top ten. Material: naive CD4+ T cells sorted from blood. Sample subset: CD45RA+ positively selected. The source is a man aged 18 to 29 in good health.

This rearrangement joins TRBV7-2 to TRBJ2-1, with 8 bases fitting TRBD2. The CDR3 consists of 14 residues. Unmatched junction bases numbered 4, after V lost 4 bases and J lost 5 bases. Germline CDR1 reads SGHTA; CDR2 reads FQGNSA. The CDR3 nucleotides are TGTGCCAGCAGCTGGACTAGCACCCACAATGAGCAGTTCTTC. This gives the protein CASSWTSTHNEQFF. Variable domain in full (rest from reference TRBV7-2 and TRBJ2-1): GAGVSQSPSNKVTEKGKDVELRCDPISGHTALYWYRQSLGQGLEFLIYFQGNSAPDKSGLPSDRFSAERTGGSVSTLTIQRTQQEDSAVYLCASSWTSTHNEQFFGPGTRLTVL.

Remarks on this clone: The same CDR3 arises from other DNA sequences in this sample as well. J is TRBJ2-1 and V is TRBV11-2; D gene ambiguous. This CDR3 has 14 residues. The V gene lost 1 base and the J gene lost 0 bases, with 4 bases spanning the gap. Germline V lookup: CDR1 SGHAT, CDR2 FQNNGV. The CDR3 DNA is TGTGCCAGCAGCTTAGGGAGCTCCTACAATGAGCAGTTCTTC. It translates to CASSLGSSYNEQFF.

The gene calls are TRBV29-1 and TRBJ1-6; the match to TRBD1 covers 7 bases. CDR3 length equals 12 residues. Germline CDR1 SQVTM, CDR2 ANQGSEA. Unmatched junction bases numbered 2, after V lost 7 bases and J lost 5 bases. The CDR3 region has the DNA TGCAGCGCAGGGACAGATAATTCACCCCTCCACTTT. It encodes CSAGTDNSPLHF.

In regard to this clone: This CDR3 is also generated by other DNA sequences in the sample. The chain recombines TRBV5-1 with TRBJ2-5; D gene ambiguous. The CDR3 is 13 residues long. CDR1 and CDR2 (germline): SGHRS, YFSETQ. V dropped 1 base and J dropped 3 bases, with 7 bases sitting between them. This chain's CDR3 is CASSLPPEETQYF. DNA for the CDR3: TGCGCCAGCAGCTTGCCTCCAGAAGAGACCCAGTACTTC. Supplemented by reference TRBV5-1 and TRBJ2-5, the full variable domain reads KAGVTQTPRYLIKTRGQQVTLSCSPISGHRSVSWYQQTPGQGLQFLFEYFSETQRNKGNFPGRFSGRQFSNSRSEMNVSTLELGDSALYLCASSLPPEETQYFGPGTRLLVL.

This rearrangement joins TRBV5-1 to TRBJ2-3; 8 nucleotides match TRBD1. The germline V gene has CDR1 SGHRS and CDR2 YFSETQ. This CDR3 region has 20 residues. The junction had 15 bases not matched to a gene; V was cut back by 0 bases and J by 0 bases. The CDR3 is CASSLAHWDRLTSSTDTQYF. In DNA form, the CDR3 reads TGCGCCAGCAGCTTGGCCCATTGGGACAGGTTGACTTCTAGCACAGATACGCAGTATTTT.

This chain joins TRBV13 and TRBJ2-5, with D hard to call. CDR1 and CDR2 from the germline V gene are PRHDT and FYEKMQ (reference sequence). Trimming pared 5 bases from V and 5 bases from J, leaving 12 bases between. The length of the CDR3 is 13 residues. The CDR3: CASSRREVETQYF. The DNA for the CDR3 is TGTGCCAGCAGCCGGCGCGAAGTGGAGACCCAGTACTTC.

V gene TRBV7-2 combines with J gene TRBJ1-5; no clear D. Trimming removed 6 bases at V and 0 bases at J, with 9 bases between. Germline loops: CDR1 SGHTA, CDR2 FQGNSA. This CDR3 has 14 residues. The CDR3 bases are TGTGCCAGCAGTCTTACATTTAGCAATCAGCCCCAGCATTTT. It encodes CASSLTFSNQPQHF.

The CDR3 loop is CASSFGTGNTEAFF. In DNA, the CDR3 is TGCGCCAGCAGCTTCGGTACAGGAAACACTGAAGCTTTCTTT. The chain is built from TRBV5-1 and TRBJ1-1; D perhaps matches TRBD1 (5 bases). Germline-derived CDR1 and CDR2 are SGHRS and YFSETQ. This CDR3 contains 14 residues. V gave up 2 bases and J gave up 2 bases, with 10 bases separating them. The entire variable domain, with the rest obtained from reference TRBV5-1 and TRBJ1-1, is as follows: KAGVTQTPRYLIKTRGQQVTLSCSPISGHRSVSWYQQTPGQGLQFLFEYFSETQRNKGNFPGRFSGRQFSNSRSEMNVSTLELGDSALYLCASSFGTGNTEAFFGQGTRLTVV.

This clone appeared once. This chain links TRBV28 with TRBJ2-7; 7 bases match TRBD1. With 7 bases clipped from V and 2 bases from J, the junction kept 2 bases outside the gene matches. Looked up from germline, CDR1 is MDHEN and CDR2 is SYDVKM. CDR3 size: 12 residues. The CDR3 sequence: CASKGQTYEQYF. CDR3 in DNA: TGTGCCAGCAAGGGACAGACCTACGAGCAGTACTTC. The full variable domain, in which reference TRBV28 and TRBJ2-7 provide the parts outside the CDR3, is DVKVTQSSRYLVKRTGEKVFLECVQDMDHENMFWYRQDPGLGLRLIYFSYDVKMKEKGDIPEGYSVSREKKERFSLILESASTNQTSMYLCASKGQTYEQYFGPGTRLTVT.

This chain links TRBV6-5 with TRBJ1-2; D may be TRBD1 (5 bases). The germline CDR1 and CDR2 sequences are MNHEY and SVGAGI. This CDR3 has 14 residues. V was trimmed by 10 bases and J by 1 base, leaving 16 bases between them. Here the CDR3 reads CATVGAPFNYGYTF. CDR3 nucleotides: TGTGCCACCGTAGGGGCGCCCTTTAACTATGGCTACACCTTC.

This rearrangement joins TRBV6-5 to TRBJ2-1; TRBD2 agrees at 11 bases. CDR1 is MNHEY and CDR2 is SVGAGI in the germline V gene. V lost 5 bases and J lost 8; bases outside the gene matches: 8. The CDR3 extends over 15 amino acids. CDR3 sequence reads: CASSHGTSGAHEQFF. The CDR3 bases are TGTGCCAGCAGTCACGGGACTAGCGGCGCGCATGAGCAGTTCTTC.

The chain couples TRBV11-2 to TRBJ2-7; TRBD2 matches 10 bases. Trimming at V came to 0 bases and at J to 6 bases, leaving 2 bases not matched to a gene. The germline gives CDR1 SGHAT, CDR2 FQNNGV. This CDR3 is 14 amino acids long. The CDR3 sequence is CASSLDLAGVEQYF. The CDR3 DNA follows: TGTGCCAGCAGCTTAGACCTAGCGGGAGTCGAGCAGTACTTC.

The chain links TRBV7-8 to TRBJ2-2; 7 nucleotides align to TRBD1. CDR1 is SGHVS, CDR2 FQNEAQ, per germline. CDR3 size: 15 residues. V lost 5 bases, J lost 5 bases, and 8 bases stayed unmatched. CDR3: CASSLRTGGTGELFF. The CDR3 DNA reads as TGTGCCAGCAGCCTTCGGACAGGAGGAACCGGGGAGCTGTTTTTT.